These 4 T cell receptor beta chains came from one sample sequenced in a study of cytomegalovirus exposure and HLA in healthy donors. The study ran its PCR with 60 Vbeta and 13 Jbeta primers. Sequencing used immunoSEQ multiplex PCR; TCRdb keeps in-frame clones, though not all of them. The profile shows some 190,000 clones, about 80% of them singletons. Sequencing used PBMCs. The receptors come from a man aged 40-50 years in good health and CMV-seronegative.

This sequence joins TRBV2 and TRBJ1-2; 7 bases align to TRBD1. Germline values: CDR1 SNHLY, CDR2 FYNNEI. This CDR3 contains 14 residues. The junction had 8 bases not matched to a gene; V was cut back by 8 bases and J by 2 bases. The CDR3 DNA sequence: TGTGCCAGCCTCAGGGGGTACAACAACTATGGCTACACCTTC. The encoded protein is CASLRGYNNYGYTF.

This clone was found once. The chain couples TRBV27 to TRBJ1-4; 8 bases fit TRBD1. Germline trimming cut 0 bases from V and 8 bases from J; bases unmatched to any gene: 23. Per the germline V gene, CDR1 is MNHEY and CDR2 is SMNVEV (reference sequence). The CDR3 is 21 residues long. Written as DNA, the CDR3 is TGTGCCAGCAGTTTATCTCCTCCTATCCCGGGACAGGTTGGAAGTGGGGAAAAACTGTTTTTT. Its translation: CASSLSPPIPGQVGSGEKLFF.

This clone was seen more than once but under ten times. V usage is TRBV18 and J usage is TRBJ1-6, with a tentative D call TRBD1 (5 bases). Trimming pared 1 base from V and 8 bases from J, leaving 6 bases between. The CDR3 sequence is 13 residues long. Looked up from germline, CDR1 is KGHSH and CDR2 is LQKENI. CDR3 amino acids: CASSPQGDSPLHF. The CDR3 DNA reads TGTGCCAGCTCACCACAAGGGGATTCACCCCTCCACTTT.

The J gene is TRBJ2-7, the V gene TRBV5-1, with TRBD1 identical over 7 bases. The J segment lost 3 bases and the V segment lost 0 bases, leaving 3 bases of the junction unmatched. CDR1 SGHRS and CDR2 YFSETQ come from the germline V gene. The CDR3 length is 14 residues. The CDR3 region has the DNA TGCGCCAGCAGCTTGGCAGGGACAGACTACGAGCAGTACTTC. Protein: CASSLAGTDYEQYF. Looking up the rest from reference TRBV5-1 and TRBJ2-7 gives the full variable domain: KAGVTQTPRYLIKTRGQQVTLSCSPISGHRSVSWYQQTPGQGLQFLFEYFSETQRNKGNFPGRFSGRQFSNSRSEMNVSTLELGDSALYLCASSLAGTDYEQYFGPGTRLTVT.